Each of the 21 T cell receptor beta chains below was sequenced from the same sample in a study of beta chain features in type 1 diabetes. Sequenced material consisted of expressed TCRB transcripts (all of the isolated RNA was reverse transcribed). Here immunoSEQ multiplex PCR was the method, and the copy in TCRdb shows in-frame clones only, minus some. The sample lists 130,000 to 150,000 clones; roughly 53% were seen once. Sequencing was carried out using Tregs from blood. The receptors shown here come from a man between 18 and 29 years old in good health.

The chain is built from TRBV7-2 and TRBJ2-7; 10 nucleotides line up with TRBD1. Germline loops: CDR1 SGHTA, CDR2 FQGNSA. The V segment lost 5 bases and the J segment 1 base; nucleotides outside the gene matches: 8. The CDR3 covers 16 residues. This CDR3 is CASSRARGQGSYEQYF. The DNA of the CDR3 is TGTGCCAGCAGCCGGGCCCGGGGACAGGGGTCCTACGAGCAGTACTTC.

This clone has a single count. The CDR3 reads CTSRLLDQPQHF. The CDR3 DNA is TGTACAAGTCGCTTACTAGATCAGCCCCAGCATTTT. The rearrangement links TRBV12-2 to TRBJ1-5. TRBV12-2 is noted as a pseudogene. This CDR3 is built from 12 residues.

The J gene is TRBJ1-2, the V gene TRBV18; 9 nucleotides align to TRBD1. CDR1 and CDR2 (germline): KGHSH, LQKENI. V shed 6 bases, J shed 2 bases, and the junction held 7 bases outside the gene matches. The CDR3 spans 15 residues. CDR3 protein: CASSPGTGQNYGYTF. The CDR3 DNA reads TGTGCCAGCTCCCCCGGGACAGGGCAAAACTATGGCTACACCTTC. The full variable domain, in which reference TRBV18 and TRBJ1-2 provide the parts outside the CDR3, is NAGVMQNPRHLVRRRGQEARLRCSPMKGHSHVYWYRQLPEEGLKFMVYLQKENIIDESGMPKERFSAEFPKEGPSILRIQQVVRGDSAAYFCASSPGTGQNYGYTFGSGTRLTVV.

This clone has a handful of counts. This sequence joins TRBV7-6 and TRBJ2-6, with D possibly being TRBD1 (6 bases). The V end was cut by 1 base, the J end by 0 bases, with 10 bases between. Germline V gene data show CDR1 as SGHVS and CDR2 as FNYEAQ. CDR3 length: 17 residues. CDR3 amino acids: CASSLGQGSSGANVLTF. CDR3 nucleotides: TGTGCCAGCAGCTTAGGGCAGGGGAGCTCTGGGGCCAACGTCCTGACTTTC. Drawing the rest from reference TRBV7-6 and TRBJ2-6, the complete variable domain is GAGVSQSPRYKVTKRGQDVALRCDPISGHVSLYWYRQALGQGPEFLTYFNYEAQQDKSGLPNDRFSAERPEGSISTLTIQRTEQRDSAMYRCASSLGQGSSGANVLTFGAGSRLTVL.

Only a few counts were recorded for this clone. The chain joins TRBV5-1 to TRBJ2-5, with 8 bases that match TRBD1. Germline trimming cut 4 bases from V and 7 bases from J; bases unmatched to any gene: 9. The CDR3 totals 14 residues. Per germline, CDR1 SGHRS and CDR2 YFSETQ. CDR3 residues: CASSPRGRGSTQYF. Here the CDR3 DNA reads TGCGCCAGCAGCCCCAGGGGGCGCGGATCGACCCAGTACTTC.

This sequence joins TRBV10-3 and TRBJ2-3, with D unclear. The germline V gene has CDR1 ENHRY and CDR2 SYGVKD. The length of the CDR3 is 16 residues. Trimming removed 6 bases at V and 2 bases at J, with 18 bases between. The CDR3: CAIRGLGSDSTDTQYF. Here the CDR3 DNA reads TGTGCCATCAGGGGCCTGGGTTCCGATTCCACAGATACGCAGTATTTT.

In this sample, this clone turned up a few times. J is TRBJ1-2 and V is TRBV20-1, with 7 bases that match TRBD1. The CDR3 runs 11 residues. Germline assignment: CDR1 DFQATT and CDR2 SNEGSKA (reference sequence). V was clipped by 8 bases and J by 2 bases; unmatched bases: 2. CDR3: CSQTGNYGYTF. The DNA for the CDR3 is TGCAGTCAGACAGGGAACTATGGCTACACCTTC.

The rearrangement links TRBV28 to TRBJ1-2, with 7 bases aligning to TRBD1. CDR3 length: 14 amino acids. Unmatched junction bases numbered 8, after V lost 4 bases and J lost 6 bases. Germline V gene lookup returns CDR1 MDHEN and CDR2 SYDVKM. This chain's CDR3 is CASSSPQGWDGYTF. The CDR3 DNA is TGTGCCAGCAGTTCACCACAGGGGTGGGATGGCTACACCTTC.

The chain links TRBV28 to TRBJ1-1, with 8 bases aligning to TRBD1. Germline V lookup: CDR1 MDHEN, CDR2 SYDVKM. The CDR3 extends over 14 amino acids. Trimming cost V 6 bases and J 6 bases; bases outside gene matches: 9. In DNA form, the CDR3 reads TGTGCCAGCAGAAAAGGACAGGGAAGAGCTGAAGCTTTCTTT. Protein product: CASRKGQGRAEAFF.

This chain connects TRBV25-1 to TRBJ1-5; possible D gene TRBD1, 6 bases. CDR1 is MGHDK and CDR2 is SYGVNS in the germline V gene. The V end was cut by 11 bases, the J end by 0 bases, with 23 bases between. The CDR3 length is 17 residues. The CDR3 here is CAGPGTITPYSNQPQHF. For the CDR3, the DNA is TGTGCCGGACCGGGGACAATTACCCCGTATAGCAATCAGCCCCAGCATTTT.

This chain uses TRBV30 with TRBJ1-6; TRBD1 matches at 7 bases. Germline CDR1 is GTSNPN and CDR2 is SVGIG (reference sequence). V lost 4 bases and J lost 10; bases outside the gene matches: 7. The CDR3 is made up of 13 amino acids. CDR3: CAWNLGRGSPLHF. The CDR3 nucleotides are TGTGCCTGGAATCTTGGCAGGGGGTCACCCCTCCACTTT.

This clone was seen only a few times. CDR3: CASRGQGTDTQYF. CDR3 nucleotides: TGTGCCAGCAGGGGACAGGGAACAGATACGCAGTATTTT. The genes are TRBV2 and TRBJ2-3; 9 bases line up with TRBD1. J was trimmed by 3 bases and V by 6 bases; bases with no gene match: 1. This CDR3 is built from 13 residues. Germline V lookup: CDR1 SNHLY, CDR2 FYNNEI.

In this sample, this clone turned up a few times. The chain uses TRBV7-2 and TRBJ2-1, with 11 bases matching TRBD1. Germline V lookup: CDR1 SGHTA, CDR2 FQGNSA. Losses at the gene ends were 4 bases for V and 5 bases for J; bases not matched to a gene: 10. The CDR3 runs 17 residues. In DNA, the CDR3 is TGTGCCAGCAGCTCCCGGTCCGGGACAGGGGGACACAATGAGCAGTTCTTC. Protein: CASSSRSGTGGHNEQFF.

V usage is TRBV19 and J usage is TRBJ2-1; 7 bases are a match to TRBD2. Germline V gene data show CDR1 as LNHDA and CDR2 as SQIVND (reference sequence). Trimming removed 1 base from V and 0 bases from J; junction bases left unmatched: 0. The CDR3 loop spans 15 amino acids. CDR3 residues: CASSIGEGSYNEQFF. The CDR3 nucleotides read TGTGCCAGTAGTATAGGGGAGGGCTCCTACAATGAGCAGTTCTTC.

DNA of the CDR3: TGTGCCAGCAGGGCTAGCGGGAGCACAGATACGCAGTATTTT. It is translated as CASRASGSTDTQYF. The genes are TRBV6-6 and TRBJ2-3; the match to TRBD2 covers 8 bases. After removal of 6 bases from V and 0 bases from J, the junction contained 2 bases not matched to a gene. The CDR3 consists of 14 residues. Germline V gives CDR1 MNHNY, CDR2 SVGAGI (reference sequence).

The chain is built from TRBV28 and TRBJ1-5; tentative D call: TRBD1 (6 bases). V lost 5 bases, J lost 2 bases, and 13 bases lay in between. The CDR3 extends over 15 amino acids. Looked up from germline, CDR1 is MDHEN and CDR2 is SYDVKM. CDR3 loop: CASSTAGVGNQPQHF. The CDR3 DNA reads TGTGCCAGCAGTACGGCAGGGGTTGGCAATCAGCCCCAGCATTTT.

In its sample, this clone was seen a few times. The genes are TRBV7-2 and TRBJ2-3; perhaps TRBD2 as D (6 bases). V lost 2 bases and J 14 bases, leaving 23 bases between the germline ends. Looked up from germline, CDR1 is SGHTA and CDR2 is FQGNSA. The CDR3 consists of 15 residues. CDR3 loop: CASSLTSPSVVRPYF. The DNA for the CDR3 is TGTGCCAGCAGCTTAACGAGCCCTAGCGTGGTCCGGCCGTATTTT.

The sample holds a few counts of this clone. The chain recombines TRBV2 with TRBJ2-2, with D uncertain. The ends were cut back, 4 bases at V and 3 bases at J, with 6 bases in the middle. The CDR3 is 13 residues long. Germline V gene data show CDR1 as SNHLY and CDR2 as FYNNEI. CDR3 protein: CASSGLDTGELFF. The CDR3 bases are TGTGCCAGCAGTGGGCTGGACACCGGGGAGCTGTTTTTT. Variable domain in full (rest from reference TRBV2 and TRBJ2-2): EPEVTQTPSHQVTQMGQEVILRCVPISNHLYFYWYRQILGQKVEFLVSFYNNEISEKSEIFDDQFSVERPDGSNFTLKIRSTKLEDSAMYFCASSGLDTGELFFGEGSRLTVL.

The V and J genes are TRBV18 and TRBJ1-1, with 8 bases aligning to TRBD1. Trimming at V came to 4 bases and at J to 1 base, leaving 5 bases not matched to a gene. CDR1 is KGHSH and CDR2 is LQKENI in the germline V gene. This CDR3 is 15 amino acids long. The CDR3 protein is CASSRMTGENTEAFF. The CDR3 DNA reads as TGTGCCAGCTCACGGATGACAGGGGAGAACACTGAAGCTTTCTTT.

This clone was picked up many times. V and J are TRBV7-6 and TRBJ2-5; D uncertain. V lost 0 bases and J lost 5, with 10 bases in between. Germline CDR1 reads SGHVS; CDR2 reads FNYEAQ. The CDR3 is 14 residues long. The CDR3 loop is CASSLARRSETQYF. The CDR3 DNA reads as TGTGCCAGCAGCTTAGCGCGTCGGTCGGAGACCCAGTACTTC.

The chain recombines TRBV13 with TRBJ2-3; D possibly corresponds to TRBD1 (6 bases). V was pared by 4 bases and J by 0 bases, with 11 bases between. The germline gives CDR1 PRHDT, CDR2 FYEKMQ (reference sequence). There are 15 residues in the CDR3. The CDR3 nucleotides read TGTGCCAGCAGCTGGGGGCGGAAGAGCACAGATACGCAGTATTTT. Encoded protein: CASSWGRKSTDTQYF.